These 30 T cell receptor beta chains originate from one sample sequenced in a study of cytomegalovirus exposure and HLA in healthy donors. The PCR made use of 60 Vbeta and 13 Jbeta primers. TCRdb's copy holds only in-frame clones and misses some; the assay was immunoSEQ multiplex PCR. The sample contains approximately 120,000 clones, about 74% of which appear only once. The sample taken for sequencing was PBMCs. Receptor source: a female donor in good health and CMV-seronegative.

This clone appeared a single time. The chain is built from TRBV9 and TRBJ2-7; perhaps TRBD2 as D (6 bases). V gave up 3 bases and J gave up 6 bases, with 16 bases separating them. The CDR3 sequence is 14 residues long. Germline V gives CDR1 SGDLS, CDR2 YYNGEE. This CDR3 reads CASSGSGGLAEQYF. The DNA of the CDR3 is TGTGCCAGCAGCGGCAGTGGAGGGTTGGCCGAGCAGTACTTC.

The chain is built from TRBV7-6 and TRBJ1-3; D is ambiguous. Germline V gene data show CDR1 as SGHVS and CDR2 as FNYEAQ. This CDR3 is 12 amino acids long. Trimming cost V 9 bases and J 0 bases, with 6 bases left between them. The CDR3 bases are TGTGCCAGTACAGACTCTGGAAACACCATATATTTT. The encoded protein is CASTDSGNTIYF.

This sequence joins TRBV30 and TRBJ1-2; a possible D gene is TRBD1 (5 bases). Deletions cut 4 bases from V and 4 bases from J, with 13 bases between. This CDR3 spans 13 amino acids. Germline V lookup: CDR1 GTSNPN, CDR2 SVGIG (reference sequence). CDR3 nucleotide sequence: TGTGCCTGGAATGCTCCGGGGGTCTATGGCTACACCTTC. It codes for CAWNAPGVYGYTF.

The rearrangement joins TRBV15 to TRBJ1-2, with no clear D. The CDR3 loop spans 13 amino acids. V was shortened by 0 bases and J by 2 bases, with 4 bases between the two germline ends. Germline CDR1 is LNHNV and CDR2 is YYDKDF (reference sequence). CDR3 sequence: CATSRDQNYGYTF. The DNA of the CDR3 is TGTGCCACCAGCAGAGACCAGAACTATGGCTACACCTTC.

This sequence joins TRBV11-2 and TRBJ1-3; 7 positions match TRBD1. The ends lost 1 base at V and 2 bases at J; junction bases unmatched: 8. Germline CDR1 is SGHAT and CDR2 is FQNNGV. The CDR3 is 17 residues long. CDR3 sequence (DNA): TGTGCCAGCAGCTTAGGATTCGGCCAGGGGGCTGGAAACACCATATATTTT. Protein: CASSLGFGQGAGNTIYF.

Regarding this clone: A junction boundary mismatches the germline segment, possibly from a read error. V is TRBV7-9 and J is TRBJ2-1, with D perhaps matching TRBD1 (6 bases). Germline assignment: CDR1 SEHNR and CDR2 FQNEAQ (reference sequence). The CDR3 has 16 amino acids. The CDR3: CSSSSLTQGLYNEQFF. The CDR3 DNA is TGTTCCAGCAGCTCTTTGACCCAGGGGCTATACAATGAGCAGTTCTTC.

The V gene is TRBV7-2, the J gene TRBJ1-4; D gene uncertain. Germline V CDR1 and CDR2: SGHTA, FQGNSA. The length of the CDR3 is 15 residues. The V gene lost 5 bases and the J gene lost 8 bases, with 18 bases spanning the gap. In DNA form, the CDR3 reads TGTGCCAGCAGCCTCGAGGGAGGGATTGAGGAAAAACTGTTTTTT. Translating it yields CASSLEGGIEEKLFF.

The chain is built from TRBV11-2 and TRBJ2-7, with D perhaps TRBD2 (6 bases). CDR3 size: 13 residues. Trimming removed 5 bases at V and 3 bases at J, with 11 bases between. Germline loops: CDR1 SGHAT, CDR2 FQNNGV. The CDR3 DNA is TGTGCCAGCAGCACTAGCAGAAACTACGAGCAGTACTTC. Its protein product is CASSTSRNYEQYF.

For the CDR3, the DNA is TGTGCCAGCAGCTTAGCCGGGACAGGGGGCTACAATGAGCAGTTCTTC. Its translation is CASSLAGTGGYNEQFF. This chain joins TRBV7-2 and TRBJ2-1, with 11 nucleotides matching TRBD1. V shed 0 bases and J 3 bases; nucleotides not matched to a gene: 1. Per germline, CDR1 SGHTA and CDR2 FQGNSA. The CDR3 is 16 amino acids.

With regard to this clone: One end of the junction does not line up with germline, which may come from a read error. This CDR3 is also generated by other DNA sequences in the sample. The chain links TRBV5-1 to TRBJ1-1; no definite D call. The CDR3 totals 17 residues. The germline CDR1 and CDR2 sequences are SGHRS and YFSETQ. CDR3 nucleotides: TGCGCCAGCAGCTTGCCCATGAACGGAGTTTTGAACACTGAGGCTTTCTTT. It translates to CASSLPMNGVLNTEAFF.

V is TRBV5-1 and J is TRBJ1-1; D is uncertain. The ends were cut back, 2 bases at V and 2 bases at J, with 10 bases in the middle. This CDR3 has 14 residues. Germline V lookup: CDR1 SGHRS, CDR2 YFSETQ. CDR3 in amino acids: CASSFSNSNTEAFF. The CDR3 DNA follows: TGCGCCAGCAGCTTTAGCAACTCTAACACTGAAGCTTTCTTT.

The V and J genes are TRBV16 and TRBJ2-7; D unresolved. Per germline, CDR1 KGHSY and CDR2 FQNENV. V dropped 4 bases and J dropped 6 bases, with 10 bases sitting between them. CDR3 length equals 12 residues. CDR3 nucleotides: TGTGCCAGCAGCCGAACGCGTAGCGAGCAGTACTTC. Protein product: CASSRTRSEQYF.

The chain recombines TRBV27 with TRBJ2-1; 8 nucleotides agree with TRBD1. Per the germline V gene, CDR1 is MNHEY and CDR2 is SMNVEV (reference sequence). The CDR3 is 16 amino acids. With V trimmed by 6 bases and J by 4 bases, 11 bases remained unmatched. Written as DNA, the CDR3 is TGTGCCAGCAGCCGCTCAGGGGGCCTAACGTACAATGAGCAGTTCTTC. Its protein product is CASSRSGGLTYNEQFF.

This chain uses TRBV7-9 with TRBJ2-4; possible D gene TRBD2, 7 bases. V was pared by 5 bases and J by 8 bases, with 19 bases between. Germline V CDR1 and CDR2: SEHNR, FQNEAQ (reference sequence). The CDR3 covers 15 residues. CDR3 bases: TGTGCCAGCAGCCCCGGGGGGCGGAACCGGGACATTCAGTACTTC. Translation gives CASSPGGRNRDIQYF.

J is TRBJ2-3 and V is TRBV5-8, with D uncertain. The ends were cut back, 1 base at V and 4 bases at J, with 16 bases in the middle. The CDR3 is 16 amino acids. Per germline, CDR1 SGHTS and CDR2 YDEGEE. CDR3 in amino acids: CASSLSLVMASDTQYF. The CDR3 bases are TGTGCCAGCAGCTTGTCTCTAGTCATGGCGTCAGATACGCAGTATTTT. The whole variable domain, remainder taken from reference TRBV5-8 and TRBJ2-3, is EAGVTQSPTHLIKTRGQQATLRCSPISGHTSVYWYQQALGLGLQFLLWYDEGEERNRGNFPPRFSGRQFPNYSSELNVNALELEDSALYLCASSLSLVMASDTQYFGPGTRLTVL.

The chain uses TRBV6-5 and TRBJ1-1; a weak D match, TRBD1 (5 bases). Germline assignment: CDR1 MNHEY and CDR2 SVGAGI. The CDR3 spans 15 residues. Trimming stripped 6 bases from V and 3 bases from J, with 17 bases between. CDR3 nucleotides: TGTGCCAGCAGCAGGGATTTCTCAAGGTACACTGAAGCTTTCTTT. Its protein product is CASSRDFSRYTEAFF.

V and J are TRBV10-3 and TRBJ1-2, with 9 bases fitting TRBD1. The CDR3 length is 14 residues. V gave up 10 bases and J gave up 0 bases; unmatched junction bases: 6. Germline loops: CDR1 ENHRY, CDR2 SYGVKD. CDR3 in amino acids: CATTGTGPNYGYTF. The CDR3 nucleotides read TGTGCCACGACCGGGACAGGGCCTAACTATGGCTACACCTTC.

The CDR3 nucleotides are TGTGCCACCAGCAGACTACAGGGGACTGGAAACACCATATATTTT. Amino acid sequence: CATSRLQGTGNTIYF. The genes are TRBV15 and TRBJ1-3, with 7 bases fitting TRBD1. This CDR3 is built from 15 residues. V was pared by 2 bases and J by 2 bases, with 3 bases of the junction left unmatched. From germline, CDR1 is LNHNV and CDR2 YYDKDF (reference sequence).

The chain carries TRBV9 and TRBJ2-1; tentative D call: TRBD2 (6 bases). Per the germline V gene, CDR1 is SGDLS and CDR2 is YYNGEE. The CDR3 contains 13 residues. V lost 4 bases, J lost 5 bases, and 10 bases lay in between. The chain's CDR3 is CASSYSGNNEQFF. The CDR3, as DNA: TGTGCCAGCAGCTATAGCGGTAACAATGAGCAGTTCTTC.

The rearrangement uses TRBV15 and TRBJ1-1, with 9 bases matching TRBD1. V lost 5 bases and J lost 3; bases outside the gene matches: 7. CDR1 is LNHNV, CDR2 YYDKDF, per germline (reference sequence). The CDR3 is 15 residues long. The CDR3 here is CATSAPDRGYTEAFF. The CDR3, as DNA: TGTGCCACCAGCGCCCCAGACAGGGGGTACACTGAAGCTTTCTTT.

V usage is TRBV5-6 and J usage is TRBJ2-1, with TRBD2 matching 12 bases. Germline V CDR1 and CDR2: SGHDT, YYEEEE. V lost 4 bases and J lost 7; bases outside the gene matches: 0. The CDR3 spans 13 residues. In nucleotides, the CDR3 is TGTGCCAGCAGCCTAGCGGGGGGGAATGAGCAGTTCTTC. It codes for CASSLAGGNEQFF.

This clone showed up just once. The J gene is TRBJ1-4, the V gene TRBV7-8; D gene uncertain. CDR1 is SGHVS and CDR2 is FQNEAQ in the germline V gene. Trimming removed 5 bases from V and 0 bases from J, with 16 bases in between. The CDR3 has 17 residues. CDR3 sequence (DNA): TGTGCCAGCAGCCACAATAGAGGGCCCGCAACTAATGAAAAACTGTTTTTT. This codes for CASSHNRGPATNEKLFF.

The CDR3 DNA follows: TGCAGCGCCCGGGACAGGGCCACAATGGGAAACACTGAAGCTTTCTTT. Amino acids: CSARDRATMGNTEAFF. The chain uses TRBV29-1 and TRBJ1-1, with 9 bases matching TRBD1. The CDR3 is 16 amino acids. J gave up 2 bases and V 7 bases, and 14 bases lay outside the gene matches. Germline V gives CDR1 SQVTM, CDR2 ANQGSEA.

V is TRBV5-1 and J is TRBJ1-3, with D perhaps TRBD1 (6 bases). CDR1 and CDR2 from the germline V gene are SGHRS and YFSETQ. The V end lost 7 bases, the J end lost 0 bases, and 8 bases lay between the germline ends. This CDR3 has 13 amino acids. The CDR3 nucleotides read TGCGCCAGCCGGACAGTCTCTGGAAACACCATATATTTT. Translated: CASRTVSGNTIYF. Combining the CDR3 with reference TRBV5-1 and TRBJ1-3 gives the whole variable domain KAGVTQTPRYLIKTRGQQVTLSCSPISGHRSVSWYQQTPGQGLQFLFEYFSETQRNKGNFPGRFSGRQFSNSRSEMNVSTLELGDSALYLCASRTVSGNTIYFGEGSWLTVV.

The V call is TRBV11-2, the J call TRBJ1-1, with 8 bases matching TRBD1. CDR1 is SGHAT, CDR2 FQNNGV, per germline. The ends lost 3 bases at V and 0 bases at J; junction bases unmatched: 9. This CDR3 has 17 amino acids. The CDR3: CASSFEPYRGVNTEAFF. The DNA for the CDR3 is TGTGCCAGCAGCTTCGAACCCTACAGGGGGGTGAACACTGAAGCTTTCTTT. Using reference TRBV11-2 and TRBJ1-1 for the parts outside the CDR3, the full variable domain is EAGVAQSPRYKIIEKRQSVAFWCNPISGHATLYWYQQILGQGPKLLIQFQNNGVVDDSQLPKDRFSAERLKGVDSTLKIQPAKLEDSAVYLCASSFEPYRGVNTEAFFGQGTRLTVV.

The V call is TRBV6-6, the J call TRBJ1-1; 9 nucleotides agree with TRBD1. Germline CDR1 MNHNY, CDR2 SVGAGI (reference sequence). CDR3 length equals 12 residues. Unmatched junction bases numbered 4, after V lost 10 bases and J lost 4 bases. CDR3 DNA sequence: TGTGCCACCGGGACAGGGCCCACTGAAGCTTTCTTT. Residues: CATGTGPTEAFF.

The rearrangement uses TRBV6-5 and TRBJ2-7; TRBD1 matches at 8 bases. After removal of 8 bases from V and 1 base from J, the junction contained 7 bases not matched to a gene. Germline CDR1 reads MNHEY; CDR2 reads SVGAGI. The CDR3 is made up of 14 amino acids. This CDR3 reads CASGMTGESYEQYF. CDR3 DNA sequence: TGTGCCAGCGGTATGACAGGGGAATCCTACGAGCAGTACTTC.

This clone was counted once. The chain employs TRBV11-2 and TRBJ1-1; D not resolved. The V end was cut by 0 bases, the J end by 4 bases, with 9 bases between. The CDR3 has 14 amino acids. CDR1 and CDR2 (germline): SGHAT, FQNNGV. CDR3 sequence (DNA): TGTGCCAGCAGCTTAGATGCGGGCGGCACTGAAGCTTTCTTT. This encodes CASSLDAGGTEAFF.

The chain links TRBV19 to TRBJ2-7, with a tentative D call TRBD2 (6 bases). Trimming removed 2 bases at V and 3 bases at J, with 11 bases between. Germline CDR1 is LNHDA and CDR2 is SQIVND (reference sequence). The CDR3 totals 14 residues. DNA of the CDR3: TGTGCCAGTAGTATACAGGGAGGCCTCTACGAGCAGTACTTC. Its translation is CASSIQGGLYEQYF.

The chain links TRBV27 to TRBJ1-4; TRBD1 agrees at 9 bases. After removal of 7 bases from V and 8 bases from J, the junction contained 5 bases not matched to a gene. This CDR3 is built from 13 residues. Germline CDR1 is MNHEY and CDR2 is SMNVEV (reference sequence). The CDR3 sequence is CASTPGTGEKLFF. As DNA, the CDR3 is TGTGCCAGCACACCCGGGACAGGGGAAAAACTGTTTTTT.